Below, 21 T cell receptor beta chains from the same sample are listed, as sequenced in a study of blood T cell repertoires in COVID-19. Clones were sequenced by immunoSEQ multiplex PCR, and TCRdb holds only the in-frame ones, with some missing. The sample has fewer than 350,000 clones, around 81% seen once. Input material: peripheral blood. The receptors originated from an older woman with active or convalescent COVID-19.

The CDR3 DNA reads as TGTGCCAGCAGTTGGACTAGCGAGATACCCGGGGAGCTGTTTTTT. Translating gives CASSWTSEIPGELFF. V gene TRBV6-5 combines with J gene TRBJ2-2, with 9 bases matching TRBD2. The junction had 6 bases not matched to a gene; V was cut back by 4 bases and J by 6 bases. Germline CDR1 is MNHEY and CDR2 is SVGAGI. The CDR3 spans 15 residues.

Comments on this clone: Other DNA sequences in the same sample also yield this CDR3. The CDR3 DNA reads as TGTGCCAGCAGCTTAGGGGGCCAGGGCGACACTGAAGCTTTCTTT. Translation: CASSLGGQGDTEAFF. The rearrangement links TRBV7-9 to TRBJ1-1, with a possible D match to TRBD1 (5 bases). Trimming took 1 base from V and 3 from J, leaving 12 bases between them. The CDR3 is 15 amino acids. The germline V gene encodes CDR1 SEHNR and CDR2 FQNEAQ (reference sequence).

The chain recombines TRBV29-1 with TRBJ2-7, with a possible D match to TRBD2 (5 bases). The CDR3 loop spans 13 amino acids. The V end was cut by 6 bases, the J end by 6 bases, with 18 bases between. Germline loops: CDR1 SQVTM, CDR2 ANQGSEA. CDR3 nucleotide sequence: TGCAGCGTGGCCCCTATGACTACCGGCGAGCAGTACTTC. Amino acids: CSVAPMTTGEQYF.

The chain joins TRBV9 to TRBJ2-1, with a tentative D call TRBD2 (7 bases). Trimming removed 0 bases at V and 2 bases at J, with 9 bases between. This CDR3 comprises 15 residues. Germline loops: CDR1 SGDLS, CDR2 YYNGEE. CDR3 amino acids: CASSVAGGPYNEQFF. CDR3 sequence (DNA): TGTGCCAGCAGCGTAGCGGGGGGCCCCTACAATGAGCAGTTCTTC.

This chain links TRBV14 with TRBJ2-5, with 9 bases lining up with TRBD1. V lost 1 base and J lost 7; bases outside the gene matches: 1. This CDR3 is built from 13 residues. Germline CDR1 and CDR2: SGHDN and FVKESK. The CDR3 bases are TGTGCCAGCAGCCAAGCGACAGGGGGGACCCAGTACTTC. Amino acids: CASSQATGGTQYF.

The CDR3 region is CASSSATGKSNSPLHF. The CDR3 nucleotides are TGTGCCAGTAGTTCGGCAACCGGGAAATCCAATTCACCCCTCCACTTT. The rearrangement links TRBV19 to TRBJ1-6, with D unclear. Germline V gives CDR1 LNHDA, CDR2 SQIVND (reference sequence). The CDR3 loop spans 16 amino acids. Trimming took 5 bases from V and 7 from J, leaving 18 bases between them.

The count of this clone is one. The chain employs TRBV6-5 and TRBJ1-4; no clear D gene. The germline V gene has CDR1 MNHEY and CDR2 SVGAGI. V lost 3 bases and J 8 bases, leaving 10 bases between the germline ends. The CDR3 has 13 amino acids. The DNA of the CDR3 is TGTGCCAGCAGTTATGGCGGAGGCGAAAAACTGTTTTTT. Residues: CASSYGGGEKLFF.

The rearrangement uses TRBV29-1 and TRBJ2-1; 9 bases agree with TRBD1. Germline lookup yields CDR1 SQVTM and CDR2 ANQGSEA. V gave up 1 base and J gave up 11 bases; unmatched junction bases: 9. The CDR3 contains 14 residues. In DNA, the CDR3 is TGCAGCGTTGAAGTGAACAGGGGGCGCCTTAAGCAGTTCTTC. Its translation is CSVEVNRGRLKQFF.

The J gene is TRBJ1-1, the V gene TRBV19, with D uncertain. Deletions cut 3 bases from V and 4 bases from J, with 15 bases between. The germline CDR1 and CDR2 sequences are LNHDA and SQIVND (reference sequence). This CDR3 spans 15 amino acids. The CDR3 nucleotides are TGTGCCAGTAGTATCCCCCGCGGGCGGCTCACTGAAGCTTTCTTT. This codes for CASSIPRGRLTEAFF. Full variable domain (outside the CDR3, taken from reference TRBV19 and TRBJ1-1): DGGITQSPKYLFRKEGQNVTLSCEQNLNHDAMYWYRQDPGQGLRLIYYSQIVNDFQKGDIAEGYSVSREKKESFPLTVTSAQKNPTAFYLCASSIPRGRLTEAFFGQGTRLTVV.

The chain carries TRBV6-5 and TRBJ1-5; 10 nucleotides match TRBD1. V shed 6 bases, J shed 5 bases, and the junction held 7 bases outside the gene matches. The length of the CDR3 is 15 residues. Germline V gene data show CDR1 as MNHEY and CDR2 as SVGAGI. The DNA for the CDR3 is TGTGCCAGCAGGGGGACAGGGGAAGTTGATCAGCCCCAGCATTTT. Amino acid sequence: CASRGTGEVDQPQHF.

This chain links TRBV3-1 (or the pseudogene TRBV3-2) with TRBJ2-5, with a weak D call TRBD1 (6 bases). Germline CDR1 and CDR2: LGHDT and YNNKEL (reference sequence). Trimming took 4 bases from V and 4 from J, leaving 7 bases between them. The CDR3 contains 12 residues. The CDR3 bases are TGTGCCAGCAGCCCAGGGGTAGAGACCCAGTACTTC. Its protein product is CASSPGVETQYF.

The CDR3 DNA follows: TGTGCCAGCAGCTTAGTTGCAGGGTGGAATTATGGCTACACCTTC. Translating it yields CASSLVAGWNYGYTF. V is TRBV11-2 and J is TRBJ1-2, with TRBD1 as a possible D gene (5 bases). V was shortened by 1 base and J by 5 bases, with 14 bases between the two germline ends. The CDR3 length is 15 residues. In germline, CDR1 is SGHAT, CDR2 FQNNGV.

V is TRBV5-6 and J is TRBJ1-3, with 8 bases lining up with TRBD1. V shed 1 base, J shed 3 bases, and the junction held 3 bases outside the gene matches. CDR1 is SGHDT, CDR2 YYEEEE, per germline. CDR3 length: 15 amino acids. The CDR3 nucleotides are TGTGCCAGCAGCTTGTCAGGGGGCTATGGAAACACCATATATTTT. Protein: CASSLSGGYGNTIYF.

This chain connects TRBV23-1 to TRBJ2-1, with TRBD1 identical over 7 bases. Being an ORF, TRBV23-1 has a function that is uncertain. V shed 0 bases and J 0 bases; nucleotides not matched to a gene: 2. The CDR3 consists of 16 residues. CDR3: CASSQSGQISYNEQFF. CDR3 bases: TGCGCCAGCAGTCAATCGGGACAGATCTCCTACAATGAGCAGTTCTTC.

The V gene is TRBV12-3 or TRBV12-4, the J gene TRBJ2-1, with 7 bases aligning to TRBD2. The CDR3 spans 11 residues. Trimming took 6 bases from V and 12 from J; bases not matched to a gene: 5. CDR3 region: CASSLSGAQFF. In nucleotides, the CDR3 is TGTGCCAGCAGCCTGAGCGGGGCGCAGTTCTTC.

As regards this clone: Other DNA sequences from this sample encode an identical CDR3 as well. The chain employs TRBV30 and TRBJ1-1, with D possibly being TRBD1 (5 bases). Trimming cost V 0 bases and J 1 base, with 6 bases left between them. The germline gives CDR1 GTSNPN, CDR2 SVGIG (reference sequence). This CDR3 is built from 13 residues. The CDR3: CAWSVQGNTEAFF. CDR3 coding DNA: TGTGCCTGGAGTGTGCAGGGGAACACTGAAGCTTTCTTT.

V and J are TRBV5-4 and TRBJ2-1; D perhaps matches TRBD1 (5 bases). Germline loops: CDR1 SGHNT, CDR2 YYREEE (reference sequence). Trimming removed 4 bases at V and 4 bases at J, with 21 bases between. This CDR3 is built from 17 residues. The CDR3 protein is CASSQPKDNPLYNEQFF. The CDR3 DNA reads TGTGCCAGCAGCCAACCCAAGGACAACCCCCTTTACAATGAGCAGTTCTTC.

This sequence joins TRBV3-1 (or the pseudogene TRBV3-2) and TRBJ2-1; 7 positions match TRBD2. With V trimmed by 3 bases and J by 6 bases, 5 bases remained unmatched. The germline gives CDR1 LGHDT, CDR2 YNNKEL (reference sequence). The CDR3 is made up of 14 amino acids. CDR3 coding DNA: TGTGCCAGCAGCCATTCGACTAGCCGCAATGAGCAGTTCTTC. Translation gives CASSHSTSRNEQFF.

The genes are TRBV7-2 and TRBJ2-3; 10 bases agree with TRBD2. Trimming cost V 4 bases and J 5 bases; bases outside gene matches: 9. The germline CDR1 and CDR2 sequences are SGHTA and FQGNSA. The CDR3 has 16 residues. As DNA, the CDR3 is TGTGCCAGCAGCTCGGGGCAGCGGGGGGGTTTAGATACGCAGTATTTT. Translated: CASSSGQRGGLDTQYF.

The V call is TRBV29-1, the J call TRBJ2-5; 8 bases match TRBD2. Unmatched junction bases numbered 13, after V lost 3 bases and J lost 4 bases. The CDR3 covers 16 residues. Germline V gene sequence: CDR1 SQVTM, CDR2 ANQGSEA. The chain's CDR3 is CSVDSAGGLYGETQYF. In DNA form, the CDR3 reads TGCAGCGTTGACTCGGCGGGGGGCCTCTACGGAGAGACCCAGTACTTC.

V and J are TRBV3-1 (or the pseudogene TRBV3-2) and TRBJ2-3, with 8 bases fitting TRBD2. Germline loops: CDR1 LGHDT, CDR2 YNNKEL (reference sequence). This CDR3 comprises 17 residues. V was pared by 4 bases and J by 0 bases, with 9 bases of the junction left unmatched. The chain's CDR3 is CASSPLAAQASTDTQYF. CDR3 in DNA: TGTGCCAGCAGCCCACTAGCGGCCCAGGCTAGCACAGATACGCAGTATTTT.